The 5 T cell receptor beta chains in this list originate from one sample, sequenced in a study of cytomegalovirus exposure and HLA in healthy donors. The PCR used 60 Vbeta and 13 Jbeta primers. Here immunoSEQ multiplex PCR was the method, and the copy in TCRdb shows in-frame clones only, minus some. The sample holds about 180,000 clones, more than 65% seen once. The sequencing sample was made of PBMCs. The receptors originated from a woman in her 30s in good health and CMV-seropositive.

The CDR3 loop reads CASSGGAGVYNSPLHF. In DNA form, the CDR3 reads TGTGCCAGCAGCGGGGGGGCGGGAGTCTATAATTCACCCCTCCACTTT. The chain carries TRBV7-2 and TRBJ1-6; D is perhaps TRBD1 (6 bases). CDR3 length equals 16 residues. Germline V CDR1 and CDR2: SGHTA, FQGNSA. The V gene lost 5 bases and the J gene lost 3 bases, with 14 bases spanning the gap.

V gene TRBV19 combines with J gene TRBJ1-2, with D maybe TRBD1 (6 bases). The germline V gene has CDR1 LNHDA and CDR2 SQIVND (reference sequence). CDR3 length: 14 amino acids. Trimming took 5 bases from V and 6 from J, leaving 16 bases between them. DNA for the CDR3: TGTGCCAGTAGTCCCTTTGGGGGCGTGGATGGCTACACCTTC. This encodes CASSPFGGVDGYTF.

The V and J genes are TRBV7-6 and TRBJ1-6; 7 nucleotides agree with TRBD1. Germline V gene lookup returns CDR1 SGHVS and CDR2 FNYEAQ. J gave up 7 bases and V 7 bases, and 10 bases lay outside the gene matches. This CDR3 has 15 amino acids. The CDR3 spells CASTEEGRGNSPLHF. The CDR3 coding sequence is TGTGCCAGCACCGAAGAGGGCAGGGGGAATTCACCCCTCCACTTT.

The chain carries TRBV10-1 and TRBJ1-1; no firm D call. The CDR3 covers 12 residues. Looked up from germline, CDR1 is WNHNN and CDR2 is SYGVQD (reference sequence). V was cut by 8 bases and J by 4 bases, with 11 bases left in between. The chain's CDR3 is CASGELGTEAFF. In DNA, the CDR3 is TGCGCCAGCGGAGAACTAGGCACTGAAGCTTTCTTT.

The rearrangement uses TRBV15 and TRBJ1-6; 10 bases agree with TRBD1. Germline V CDR1 and CDR2: LNHNV, YYDKDF (reference sequence). Germline trimming cut 3 bases from V and 9 bases from J; bases unmatched to any gene: 5. CDR3 size: 15 residues. CDR3 sequence: CATSRDRGVGSPLHF. The CDR3 DNA sequence: TGTGCCACCAGCAGGGACAGGGGGGTGGGTTCACCCCTCCACTTT. Variable domain in full (rest from reference TRBV15 and TRBJ1-6): DAMVIQNPRYQVTQFGKPVTLSCSQTLNHNVMYWYQQKSSQAPKLLFHYYDKDFNNEADTPDNFQSRRPNTSFCFLDIRSPGLGDTAMYLCATSRDRGVGSPLHFGNGTRLTVT.